The present T cell receptor (beta chain) was sequenced within a study of sequential checkpoint blockade in melanoma. This table comes from immunoSEQ multiplex PCR, and its TCRdb copy is limited to in-frame clones, with some not included. Here the sample spans around 7,000 clones, about 80% being singletons. This sample's treatment: randomized to nivolumab then ipilimumab (arm A) or the reverse (arm B). V gave up 0 bases and J gave up 2 bases, with 13 bases separating them. CDR1 is SGHDN, CDR2 FVKESK, per germline. The CDR3 has 16 amino acids. V usage is TRBV14 and J usage is TRBJ2-5; D is perhaps TRBD1 (6 bases). This clonotype originated in a human donor with melanoma. This material consisted of CD8+ T cells sorted from blood (inferred from file names), taken from a patient given nivolumab and ipilimumab in sequence. The CDR3 loop is CASSQDGRRGQETQYF. CDR3 nucleotide sequence: TGTGCCAGCAGCCAAGATGGTAGAAGGGGGCAAGAGACCCAGTACTTC.